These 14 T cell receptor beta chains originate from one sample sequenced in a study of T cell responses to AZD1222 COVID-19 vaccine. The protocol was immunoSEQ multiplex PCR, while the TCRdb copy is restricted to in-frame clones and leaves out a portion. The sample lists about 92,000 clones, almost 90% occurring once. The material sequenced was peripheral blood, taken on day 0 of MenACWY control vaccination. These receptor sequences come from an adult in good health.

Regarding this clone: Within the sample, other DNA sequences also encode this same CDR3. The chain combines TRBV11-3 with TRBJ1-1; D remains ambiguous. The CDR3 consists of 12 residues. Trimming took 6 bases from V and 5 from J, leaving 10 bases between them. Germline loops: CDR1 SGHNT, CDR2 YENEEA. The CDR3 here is CASSFSGTEAFF. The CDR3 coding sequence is TGTGCCAGCAGTTTTAGCGGAACTGAAGCTTTCTTT.

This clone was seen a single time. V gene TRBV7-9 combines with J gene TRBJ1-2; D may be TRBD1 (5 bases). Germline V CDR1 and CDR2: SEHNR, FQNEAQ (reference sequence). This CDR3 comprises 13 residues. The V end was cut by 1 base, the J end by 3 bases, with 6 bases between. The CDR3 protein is CASSLGGDYGYTF. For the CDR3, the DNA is TGTGCCAGCAGCTTAGGGGGGGACTATGGCTACACCTTC.

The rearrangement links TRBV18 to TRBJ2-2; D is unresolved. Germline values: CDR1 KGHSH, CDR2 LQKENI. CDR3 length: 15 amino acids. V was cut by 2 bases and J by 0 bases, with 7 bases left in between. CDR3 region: CASSPGIANTGELFF. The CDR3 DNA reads TGTGCCAGCTCACCAGGAATCGCGAACACCGGGGAGCTGTTTTTT.

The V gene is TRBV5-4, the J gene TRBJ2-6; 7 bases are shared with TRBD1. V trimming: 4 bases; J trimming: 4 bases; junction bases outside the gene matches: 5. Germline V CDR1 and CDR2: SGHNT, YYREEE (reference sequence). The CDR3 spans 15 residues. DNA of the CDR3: TGTGCCAGCAGCCAAACAGGGGTAGGGGCCAACGTCCTGACTTTC. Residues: CASSQTGVGANVLTF. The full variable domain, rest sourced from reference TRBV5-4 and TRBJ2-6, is ETGVTQSPTHLIKTRGQQVTLRCSSQSGHNTVSWYQQALGQGPQFIFQYYREEENGRGNFPPRFSGLQFPNYSSELNVNALELDDSALYLCASSQTGVGANVLTFGAGSRLTVL.

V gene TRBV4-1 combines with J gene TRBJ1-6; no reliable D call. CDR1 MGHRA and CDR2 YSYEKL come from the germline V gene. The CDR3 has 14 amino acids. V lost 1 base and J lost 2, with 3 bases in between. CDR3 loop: CASSQVPYNSPLHF. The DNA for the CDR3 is TGCGCCAGCAGCCAAGTACCCTATAATTCACCCCTCCACTTT.

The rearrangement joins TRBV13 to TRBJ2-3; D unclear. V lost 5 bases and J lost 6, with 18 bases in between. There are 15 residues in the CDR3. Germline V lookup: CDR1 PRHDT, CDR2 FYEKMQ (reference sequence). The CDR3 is CASSRRLEGRDTQYF. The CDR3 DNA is TGTGCCAGCAGCCGCAGGTTAGAAGGCAGGGATACGCAGTATTTT. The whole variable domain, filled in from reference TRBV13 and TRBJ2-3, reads AAGVIQSPRHLIKEKRETATLKCYPIPRHDTVYWYQQGPGQDPQFLISFYEKMQSDKGSIPDRFSAQQFSDYHSELNMSSLELGDSALYFCASSRRLEGRDTQYFGPGTRLTVL.

The CDR3 is CASSPHRISSGNTIYF. CDR3 DNA sequence: TGTGCCAGCTCACCTCACAGGATAAGCTCTGGAAACACCATATATTTT. The rearrangement uses TRBV18 and TRBJ1-3; tentative D call: TRBD1 (5 bases). The CDR3 sequence is 16 residues long. Germline V gene lookup returns CDR1 KGHSH and CDR2 LQKENI. The V end was cut by 3 bases, the J end by 0 bases, with 12 bases between.

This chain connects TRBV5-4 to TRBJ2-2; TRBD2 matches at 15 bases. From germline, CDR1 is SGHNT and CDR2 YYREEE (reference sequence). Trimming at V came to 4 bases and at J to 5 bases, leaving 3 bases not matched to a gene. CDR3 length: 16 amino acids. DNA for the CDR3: TGTGCCAGCAGCCGAGGGACTAGCGGGGGGACCGGGGAGCTGTTTTTT. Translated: CASSRGTSGGTGELFF.

CDR3 DNA: TGCGCCAGCAGTCAATCGGCCCAGGGGGCGAGAATCCCTGGAAACACCATATATTTT. This gives the protein CASSQSAQGARIPGNTIYF. The chain is built from TRBV23-1 and TRBJ1-3; 8 bases are a match to TRBD1. TRBV23-1 qualifies as an ORF whose function is uncertain. J was trimmed by 2 bases and V by 0 bases; bases with no gene match: 12. The length of the CDR3 is 19 residues.

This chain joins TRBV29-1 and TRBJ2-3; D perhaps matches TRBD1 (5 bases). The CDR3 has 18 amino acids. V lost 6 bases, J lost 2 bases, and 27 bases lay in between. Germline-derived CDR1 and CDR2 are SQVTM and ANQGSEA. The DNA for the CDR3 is TGCAGCGTGCCCCTCCCCTCCCGACAGCCAAGTGTCACAGATACGCAGTATTTT. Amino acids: CSVPLPSRQPSVTDTQYF.

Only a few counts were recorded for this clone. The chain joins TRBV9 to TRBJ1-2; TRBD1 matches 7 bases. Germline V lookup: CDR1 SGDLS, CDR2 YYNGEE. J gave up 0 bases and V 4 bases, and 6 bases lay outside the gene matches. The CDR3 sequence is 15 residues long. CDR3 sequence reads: CASSPRQGSNYGYTF. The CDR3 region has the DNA TGTGCCAGCAGCCCGAGACAGGGATCTAACTATGGCTACACCTTC.

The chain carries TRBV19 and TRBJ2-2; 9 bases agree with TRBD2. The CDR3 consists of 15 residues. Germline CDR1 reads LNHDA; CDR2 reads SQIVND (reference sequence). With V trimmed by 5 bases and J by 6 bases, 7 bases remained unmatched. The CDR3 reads CASSQSGGKSGELFF. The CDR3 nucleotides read TGTGCCAGTAGTCAGAGCGGGGGGAAGTCCGGGGAGCTGTTTTTT.

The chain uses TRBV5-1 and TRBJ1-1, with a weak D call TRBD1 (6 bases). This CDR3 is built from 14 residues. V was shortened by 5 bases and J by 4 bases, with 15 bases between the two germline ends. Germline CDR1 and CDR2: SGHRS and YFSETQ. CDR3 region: CASSRRQDGTEAFF. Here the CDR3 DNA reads TGCGCCAGCAGTCGAAGACAGGACGGCACTGAAGCTTTCTTT.

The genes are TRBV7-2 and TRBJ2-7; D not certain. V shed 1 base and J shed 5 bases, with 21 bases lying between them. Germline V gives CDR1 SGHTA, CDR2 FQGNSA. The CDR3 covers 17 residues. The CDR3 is CASSLEVAVRSYDEQYF. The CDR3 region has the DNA TGTGCCAGCAGCTTAGAGGTTGCGGTACGCTCCTACGACGAGCAGTACTTC.